This T cell receptor (beta chain) was found in a study of cytomegalovirus exposure and HLA in healthy donors. General study results and limits: Altogether, 150 to 200 TCR beta chains were recorded as cytomegalovirus-associated. Donor immune exposure was known only as CMV serostatus.

The PCR had 60 Vbeta and 13 Jbeta primers. Sequenced by immunoSEQ multiplex PCR; TCRdb stores in-frame clones only, minus some. This sample yields roughly 120,000 clones, of which 75% to 90% are seen a single time; about 1.7% belongs to the top ten. This CDR3 region has 13 residues. V trimming: 6 bases; J trimming: 8 bases; junction bases outside the gene matches: 7. Looked up from germline, CDR1 is MNHEY and CDR2 is SVGAGI. This clone was seen a single time. Its specificity is not known. What was sequenced was PBMCs. V and J are TRBV6-5 and TRBJ1-2, with 9 bases identical to TRBD1. The clonotype was recovered from a man aged 35 to 55 in good health and CMV-seronegative. The CDR3 reads CASRRDRVQGYTF. In DNA form, the CDR3 reads TGTGCCAGCAGGCGGGACAGGGTGCAGGGCTACACCTTC.